A single sample gave rise to the 6 T cell receptor beta chains below, sequenced in a study of identical twins. TCRdb fed the 5' RACE reads into MiXCR, producing one record per CDR3 protein. The data show 350,000 to 600,000 distinct CDR3 sequences, approximately 15% seen once. A further study also used this sample, focusing on yellow fever vaccine responses in identical twins.

The sample was CD4+ T cells sorted from blood. The receptors derive from a young woman in good health.

The V call is TRBV5-1, the J call TRBJ2-2, with D hard to call. CDR1 and CDR2 from the germline V gene are SGHRS and YFSETQ. V shed 0 bases and J shed 6 bases, with 9 bases lying between them. The CDR3 runs 14 residues. CDR3 loop: CASSLDTGPGELFF. For the CDR3, the DNA is TGCGCCAGCAGCTTGGATACGGGTCCCGGGGAGCTGTTTTTT.

This clonotype was recorded many times. The rearrangement links TRBV4-3 to TRBJ2-5, with D perhaps matching TRBD1 or TRBD2 (5 bases each). Germline CDR1 is LGHNA and CDR2 is YSLEER. The V end lost 0 bases, the J end lost 9 bases, and 11 bases lay between the germline ends. The CDR3 covers 13 residues. CDR3 nucleotides: TGCGCCAGCAGCCAAGAGACCATGGGGGCCCAGTACTTC. Translation: CASSQETMGAQYF.

This clonotype was picked up a small number of times. The chain employs TRBV14 and TRBJ2-2, with D possibly matching TRBD1 (6 bases). Trimming left V 5 bases short and J 6 bases short, with 16 bases between. This CDR3 spans 15 amino acids. CDR1 and CDR2 from the germline V gene are SGHDN and FVKESK. CDR3 bases: TGTGCCAGCAGCTCCCGCTTAACAGGGCCCGGGGAGCTGTTTTTT. Its translation is CASSSRLTGPGELFF.

The J gene is TRBJ2-7, the V gene TRBV4-2, with 9 positions matching TRBD2. In germline, CDR1 is LGHNA, CDR2 YNFKEQ. This CDR3 contains 17 residues. After removal of 1 base from V and 0 bases from J, the junction contained 7 bases not matched to a gene. The CDR3 bases are TGTGCCAGCAGCCAAGTACATGCTAGCGGGAACTCCTACGAGCAGTACTTC. Protein: CASSQVHASGNSYEQYF.

This chain's CDR3 is CASRTDGTSPLHF. CDR3 DNA sequence: TGTGCCAGCAGAACCGACGGAACTTCACCCCTCCACTTT. V gene TRBV6-2 or TRBV6-3 combines with J gene TRBJ1-6; D remains ambiguous. Germline V CDR1 and CDR2: MNHEY, SVGEGT. Trimming pared 6 bases from V and 9 bases from J, leaving 12 bases between. This CDR3 contains 13 residues.

This clonotype was counted ten times or more. The J gene is TRBJ1-2, the V gene TRBV3-1, with TRBD1 matching 7 bases. Per germline, CDR1 LGHDT and CDR2 YNNKEL (reference sequence). After removal of 4 bases from V and 4 bases from J, the junction contained 3 bases not matched to a gene. This CDR3 has 13 amino acids. CDR3 sequence reads: CASSPGTVYGYTF. The DNA of the CDR3 is TGTGCCAGCAGCCCGGGGACAGTCTATGGCTACACCTTC.